The entry that follows covers one T cell receptor beta chain sequence. The antigen remains undetermined. Germline V CDR1 and CDR2: MNHEY, SMNVEV (reference sequence). The ends lost 6 bases at V and 1 base at J; junction bases unmatched: 1. The CDR3 contains 13 residues. Profiled with immunoSEQ multiplex PCR; TCRdb holds only in-frame clones, not every one. The data show 150,000 to 200,000 clones, over 70% seen once. The sample comes from a study of T cell responses to AZD1222 COVID-19 vaccine. Study conclusions and caveats: Every sample of the repertoires postdated the peak T cell response. Across spike, vaccine-associated CD4 TCRs were found, dominant at 160-218 and 743-854. In a largely white British group with more females than males, clonal diversity was possibly underestimated. Among AZD1222 vaccinees, only 6 or 7 were seropositive at baseline.

The sample in question was peripheral blood, obtained on day 0 of MenACWY control vaccination. This receptor was identified in an adult in good health. The genes are TRBV27 and TRBJ2-3; 7 bases align to TRBD2. The CDR3 sequence is CASRGRGTDTQYF. CDR3 in DNA: TGTGCCAGCAGGGGGAGGGGCACAGATACGCAGTATTTT.